These T cell receptor beta chains were read from a single sample in a study of blood T cell repertoires in COVID-19. Clones were read by immunoSEQ multiplex PCR, and TCRdb kept only the in-frame ones, dropping some. The table has 140,000 to 150,000 clones, about 80% seen once; the top ten hold roughly 3.6%. Sequencing was performed on peripheral blood. The source is a man aged 70-80 years who had recovered from COVID-19. The CDR3 runs from the conserved cysteine through the conserved F or W. The D gene is left open where the match is weak. Clone sizes are given selectively: once, few, many, or a class where the clone is expanded.

>14|once|TRBV30|TRBJ1-4|NA
TGTGCCTGGAGTGTTGGGCGATTGAACGAAAAACTGTTTTTT
CAWSVGRLNEKLFF
>18|NA|TRBV5-8|TRBJ2-4|TRBD1
TGTGCCAGCAGCTTGCCGGGACAGTGGATCATAGCCAAAAACATTCAGTACTTC
CASSLPGQWIIAKNIQYF
>14|NA|TRBV2|TRBJ1-1|NA
TGTGCCAGCAGCGCCTCCAGATCTAACACTGAAGCTTTCTTT
CASSASRSNTEAFF
>11|few|TRBV30|TRBJ2-5|TRBD2
TGTGCCTGGAGGGGGGGGAAGACCCAGTACTTC
CAWRGGKTQYF
>16|NA|TRBV28|TRBJ2-5|NA
TGTGCCAGCAGTCCCAGGCTTTACAATCTCCAAGAGACCCAGTACTTC
CASSPRLYNLQETQYF
>15|few|TRBV6-5|TRBJ2-3|TRBD1
TGTGCCAGCAGAAAAGACAGGGGTTCTTCAGATACGCAGTATTTT
CASRKDRGSSDTQYF
>16|NA|TRBV2|TRBJ2-1|TRBD2
TGTGCCAGCAGTGAAGTAGCGGGAGTTGTGGGCAATGAGCAGTTCTTC
CASSEVAGVVGNEQFF
>15|once|TRBV14|TRBJ2-5|NA
TGTGCCAGCAGCGCCCGGGACATCAGGTGGGAGACCCAGTACTTC
CASSARDIRWETQYF
>17|NA|TRBV10-3|TRBJ2-5|NA
TGTGCCATCAGTGCCGCTGAGTGGAGGGGGCGGGAAGAGACCCAGTACTTC
CAISAAEWRGREETQYF
>15|NA|TRBV25-1|TRBJ1-4|TRBD1
TGTGCCAGCAGCCTAGGACAGGGTTTAAATGAAAAACTGTTTTTT
CASSLGQGLNEKLFF
>14|many|TRBV4-3|TRBJ1-3|NA
TGCGCCAGCAGCCCCACAGGAGTCCTTTCTGCTATATATTTT
CASSPTGVLSAIYF
>16|NA|TRBV7-8|TRBJ2-7|NA
TGTGCCAGCAGCTTAGGGTGGAAGGGGTCCTCCTACGAGCAGTACTTC
CASSLGWKGSSYEQYF
>14|NA|TRBV28|TRBJ2-7|TRBD2
TGTGCCAGCAGTGGGACTAGCGGGGCCTACGAGCAGTACTTC
CASSGTSGAYEQYF
>13|NA|TRBV27|TRBJ1-4|NA
TGTGCCAGCAGTTTTGGCGGGAATGAAAAACTGTTTTTT
CASSFGGNEKLFF
>14|NA|TRBV3-1/TRBV3-2|TRBJ1-1|TRBD1
TGTGCCAGCAGCCAAGGGACAGGGCCCACTGAAGCTTTCTTT
CASSQGTGPTEAFF
>17|NA|TRBV10-3|TRBJ1-5|TRBD1
TGTGCCATCAGTGATGTCCTCCTCGACAGGGTCGATCAGCCCCAGCATTTT
CAISDVLLDRVDQPQHF
>15|NA|TRBV4-1|TRBJ2-5|TRBD2
TGCGCCAGCAGCCAATTAGCGGGAGGGATGGAGACCCAGTACTTC
CASSQLAGGMETQYF
>16|NA|TRBV5-1|TRBJ2-1|TRBD2
TGCGCCAGCAGCTTGGCCACCCCGGGAGGCAGTGGTGGGCAGTTCTTC
CASSLATPGGSGGQFF
>12|NA|TRBV12-3/TRBV12-4|TRBJ2-1|NA
TGTGCCAGCAGTTTTGGCTCTGATGAGCAGTTCTTC
CASSFGSDEQFF
>14|NA|TRBV19|TRBJ1-3|NA
TGTGCCAGAAGCGGACGGAACTCTGGAAACACCATATATTTT
CARSGRNSGNTIYF
>15|NA|TRBV7-2|TRBJ2-2|NA
TGTGCCAGCAGCCCGGGGAGGTCCCGACCCGGGGAGCTGTTTTTT
CASSPGRSRPGELFF
>15|NA|TRBV7-2|TRBJ2-3|NA
TGTGCCAGCAGCTTAGCGGGAGGAGGAGGTGATACGCAGTATTTT
CASSLAGGGGDTQYF
>17|NA|TRBV10-3|TRBJ2-2|TRBD2
TGTGCCATCAGGGGCTTTCGGCTAGCGGGAAACACCGGGGAGCTGTTTTTT
CAIRGFRLAGNTGELFF
>13|NA|TRBV19|TRBJ1-2|NA
TGTGCCAGTAGTATGGTACAGGCCTTTGGCTACACCTTC
CASSMVQAFGYTF
>15|NA|TRBV4-1|TRBJ2-7|TRBD2
TGCGCCAGCAGCCACGTCGTTAGCGGGGGCTACGAGCAGTACTTC
CASSHVVSGGYEQYF
>16|NA|TRBV30|TRBJ2-2|TRBD2
TGTGCCTGGCAAGCTGGACTAGCGGGGTACACCGGGGAGCTGTTTTTT
CAWQAGLAGYTGELFF
>15|NA|TRBV4-1|TRBJ1-6|TRBD1
TGCGCCAGCAGCCATGAACAGGGGGCGAATTCACCCCTCCACTTT
CASSHEQGANSPLHF
>14|NA|TRBV29-1|TRBJ2-1|NA
TGCAGCGTCCTGGGGGGATACTCCTACAATGAGCAGTTCTTC
CSVLGGYSYNEQFF
>14|NA|TRBV30|TRBJ2-1|NA
TGTGCCTGGAGTAGGGCTAGCTTTTCTAATGAGCAGTTCTTC
CAWSRASFSNEQFF
>15|NA|TRBV19|TRBJ1-2|NA
TGTGCCAGTAGTATAGGGACAGCAGCTAACTATGGCTACACCTTC
CASSIGTAANYGYTF
>16|NA|TRBV7-2|TRBJ1-2|NA
TGTGCCAGCAGCTCCCTTGGGTGGGCAACGAACTATGGCTACACCTTC
CASSSLGWATNYGYTF
>13|NA|TRBV7-2|TRBJ2-1|NA
TGTGCCAGCAGCGGAAGGAGTTCCAATGAGCAGTTCTTC
CASSGRSSNEQFF